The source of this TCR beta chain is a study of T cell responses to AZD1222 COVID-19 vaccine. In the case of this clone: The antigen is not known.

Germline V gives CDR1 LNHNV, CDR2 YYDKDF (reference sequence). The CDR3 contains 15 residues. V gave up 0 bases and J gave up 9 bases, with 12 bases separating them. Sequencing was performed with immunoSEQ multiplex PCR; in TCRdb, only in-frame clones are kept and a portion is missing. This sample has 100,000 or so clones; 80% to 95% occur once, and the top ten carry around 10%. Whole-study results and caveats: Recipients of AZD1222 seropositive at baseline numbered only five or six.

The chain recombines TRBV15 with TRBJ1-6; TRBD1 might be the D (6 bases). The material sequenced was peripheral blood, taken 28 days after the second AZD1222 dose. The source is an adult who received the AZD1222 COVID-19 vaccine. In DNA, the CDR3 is TGTGCCACCAGCAGAGATCAGGGGTCGTCTTCACCCCTCCACTTT. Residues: CATSRDQGSSSPLHF.